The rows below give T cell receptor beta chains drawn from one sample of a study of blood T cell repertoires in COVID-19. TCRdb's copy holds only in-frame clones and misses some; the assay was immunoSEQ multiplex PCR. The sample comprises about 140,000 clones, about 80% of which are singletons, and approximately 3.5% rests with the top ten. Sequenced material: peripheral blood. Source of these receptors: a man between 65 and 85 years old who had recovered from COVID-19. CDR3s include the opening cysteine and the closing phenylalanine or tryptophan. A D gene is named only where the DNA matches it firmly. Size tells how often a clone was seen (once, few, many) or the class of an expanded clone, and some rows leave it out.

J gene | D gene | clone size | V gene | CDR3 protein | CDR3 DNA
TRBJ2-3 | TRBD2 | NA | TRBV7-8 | CASSPSGRSTDTQYF | TGTGCCAGCAGCCCTAGCGGGCGTAGCACAGATACGCAGTATTTT
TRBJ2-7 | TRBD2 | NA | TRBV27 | CASSLGTSGSLSYEQYF | TGTGCCAGCAGTTTGGGGACTAGCGGGAGCCTATCCTACGAGCAGTACTTC
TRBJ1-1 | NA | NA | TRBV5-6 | CASSLAEGWWTEAFF | TGTGCCAGCAGCTTGGCCGAGGGTTGGTGGACTGAAGCTTTCTTT
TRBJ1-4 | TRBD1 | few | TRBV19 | CASSETGVTNEKLFF | TGTGCCAGTAGTGAGACAGGGGTAACTAATGAAAAACTGTTTTTT
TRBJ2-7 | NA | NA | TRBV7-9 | CASSSGPGTGRLVDEQYF | TGTGCCAGCAGCTCCGGTCCCGGGACTGGGCGCCTGGTCGACGAGCAGTACTTC
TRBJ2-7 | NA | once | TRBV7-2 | CASSFSRSSYEQYF | TGTGCCAGCAGCTTCTCTAGGAGCTCCTACGAGCAGTACTTC
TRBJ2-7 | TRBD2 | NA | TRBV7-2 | CASSLSGRNNEQYF | TGTGCCAGCAGCTTGAGCGGGAGGAACAACGAGCAGTACTTC
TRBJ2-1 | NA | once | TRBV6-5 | CASSSLGPSYNEQFF | TGTGCCAGCAGTAGCTTGGGGCCCTCCTACAATGAGCAGTTCTTC
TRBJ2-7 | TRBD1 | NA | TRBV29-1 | CSGRPGQGDEQYF | TGCAGCGGCCGCCCGGGACAGGGTGACGAGCAGTACTTC
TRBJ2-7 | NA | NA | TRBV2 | CASSELRAYEQYF | TGTGCCAGCAGTGAACTGCGCGCCTACGAGCAGTACTTC
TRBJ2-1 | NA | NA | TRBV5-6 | CASSLLSAGKYNEQFF | TGTGCCAGCAGCTTGTTAAGTGCAGGGAAATACAATGAGCAGTTCTTC
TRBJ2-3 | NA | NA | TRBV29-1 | CSVGGDAKRHYTDTQYF | TGCAGCGTTGGAGGTGACGCTAAACGCCACTACACAGATACGCAGTATTTT
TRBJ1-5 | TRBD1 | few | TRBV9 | CASSVLGWDREYQPQHF | TGTGCCAGCAGCGTATTGGGCTGGGACAGGGAGTATCAGCCCCAGCATTTT
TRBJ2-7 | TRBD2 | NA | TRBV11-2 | CASSLVREPPEQYF | TGTGCCAGCAGCTTAGTGCGGGAGCCCCCCGAGCAGTACTTC
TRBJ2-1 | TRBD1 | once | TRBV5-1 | CASSLLPTGVNNEQFF | TGCGCCAGCAGCCTCCTTCCGACAGGGGTCAACAATGAGCAGTTCTTC
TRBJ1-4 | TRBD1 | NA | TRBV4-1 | CASRAGTGSSSTNEKLFF | TGCGCCAGCAGGGCCGGGACAGGGTCGTCGTCAACTAATGAAAAACTGTTTTTT
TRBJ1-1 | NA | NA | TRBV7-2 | CASSLEGGTTEAFF | TGTGCCAGCAGCTTAGAGGGAGGGACCACTGAAGCTTTCTTT
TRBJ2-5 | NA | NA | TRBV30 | CAWSARPLSGETQYF | TGTGCCTGGAGTGCACGTCCGCTGTCCGGAGAGACCCAGTACTTC
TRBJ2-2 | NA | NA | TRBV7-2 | CASSLVVGSSTGELFF | TGTGCCAGCAGCTTAGTTGTCGGGAGTTCTACCGGGGAGCTGTTTTTT
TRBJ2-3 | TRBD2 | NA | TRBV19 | CASEGRADTQYF | TGTGCCAGCGAAGGGAGGGCAGATACGCAGTATTTT
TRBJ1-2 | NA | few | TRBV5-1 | CASSGVIRGWYGYTF | TGCGCCAGCAGCGGGGTGATCAGGGGATGGTATGGCTACACCTTC
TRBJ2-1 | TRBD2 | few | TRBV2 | CASRSRSYGGNEQFF | TGTGCCAGCAGGTCCCGGTCTTACGGGGGGAATGAGCAGTTCTTC
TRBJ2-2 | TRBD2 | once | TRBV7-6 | CASARLAGEYDGELFF | TGTGCCAGCGCCCGGCTAGCGGGAGAGTATGACGGGGAGCTGTTTTTT
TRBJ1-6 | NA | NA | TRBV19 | CASSIFPREGKFRPLHF | TGTGCCAGTAGTATCTTCCCTAGGGAGGGTAAGTTTAGACCCCTCCACTTT
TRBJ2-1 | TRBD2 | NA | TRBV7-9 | CASSSTGTSDYNEQFF | TGTGCCAGCAGCTCAACCGGGACTAGCGACTACAATGAGCAGTTCTTC
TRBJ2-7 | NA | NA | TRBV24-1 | CATSVLRDEQYF | TGTGCCACCAGTGTGCTCAGGGACGAGCAGTACTTC
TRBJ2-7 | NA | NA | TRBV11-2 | CASSKGLQNLDEQYF | TGTGCCAGCAGCAAGGGACTTCAAAACCTCGACGAGCAGTACTTC
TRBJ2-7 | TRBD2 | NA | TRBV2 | CASSPSGRAQYF | TGTGCCAGCAGTCCCAGCGGGAGGGCCCAGTACTTC
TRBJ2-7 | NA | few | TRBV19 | CASSIFGDYEQYF | TGTGCCAGTAGTATATTTGGAGACTACGAGCAGTACTTC
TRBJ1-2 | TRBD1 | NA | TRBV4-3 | CASSQGGDRVGYTF | TGCGCCAGCAGCCAAGGGGGAGACAGGGTCGGCTACACCTTC
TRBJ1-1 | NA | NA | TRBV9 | CASSVDSDTEAFF | TGTGCCAGCAGCGTGGACAGTGACACTGAAGCTTTCTTT
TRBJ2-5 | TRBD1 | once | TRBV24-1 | CATSDSRTGPGTQYF | TGTGCCACCAGTGATTCCCGGACAGGGCCAGGGACCCAGTACTTC